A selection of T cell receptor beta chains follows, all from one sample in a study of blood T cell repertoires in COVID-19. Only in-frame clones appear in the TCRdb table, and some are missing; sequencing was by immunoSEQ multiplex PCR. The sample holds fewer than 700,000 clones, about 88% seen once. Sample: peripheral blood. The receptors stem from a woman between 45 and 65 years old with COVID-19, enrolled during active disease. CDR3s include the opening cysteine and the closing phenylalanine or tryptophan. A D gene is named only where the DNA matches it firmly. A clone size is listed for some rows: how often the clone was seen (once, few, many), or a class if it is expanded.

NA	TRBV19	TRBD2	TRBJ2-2	TGTGCCAGTAGTACAGGACTAGCGGGGGCCCTCACCGGGGAGCTGTTTTTT	CASSTGLAGALTGELFF
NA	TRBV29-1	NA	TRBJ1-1	TGCAGCGTCAACAGCGGGGCGGACACTGAAGCTTTCTTT	CSVNSGADTEAFF
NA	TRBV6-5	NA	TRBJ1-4	TGTGCCAGCAGTTACTCGGGCGGGGACAAACTGTTTTTT	CASSYSGGDKLFF
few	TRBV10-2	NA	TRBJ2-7	TGCGCCAGCAGTGAGCTCTCCTACGAGCAGTACTTC	CASSELSYEQYF
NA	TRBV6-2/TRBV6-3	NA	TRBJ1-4	TGTGCCAGCAGTTACGGGCAGGAAAAACTGTTTTTT	CASSYGQEKLFF
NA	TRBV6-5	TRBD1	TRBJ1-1	TGTGCCAGCAGGTACTCCCCAGGGGGCGCGAAAGCTTTCTTT	CASRYSPGGAKAFF
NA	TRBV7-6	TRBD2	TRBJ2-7	TGTGCCAGCAGCTTAGGGGGGGGAAGCCACGAGCAGTACTTC	CASSLGGGSHEQYF
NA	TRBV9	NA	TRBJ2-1	TGTGCCAGCAGCGAAACCTACTACAATGAGCAGTTCTTC	CASSETYYNEQFF
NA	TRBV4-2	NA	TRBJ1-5	TGTGCCAGCAGCCAAGTACCGGGACTAGGTGATCAGCCCCAGCATTTT	CASSQVPGLGDQPQHF
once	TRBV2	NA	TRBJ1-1	TGTGCCAGCCACAGGGATATGAACACTGAAGCTTTCTTT	CASHRDMNTEAFF
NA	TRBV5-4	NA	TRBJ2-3	TGTGCCAGCAGCTTGGAGCAAGCCGATACGCAGTATTTT	CASSLEQADTQYF
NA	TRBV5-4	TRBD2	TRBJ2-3	TGTGCCAGCAGCCCTGGAGGGCAGCGGGGGGGCGGAGATACGCAGTATTTT	CASSPGGQRGGGDTQYF
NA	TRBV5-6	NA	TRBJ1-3	TGTGCCAGCAGCTCCCTAGAACGGAAAGGAAACACCATATATTTT	CASSSLERKGNTIYF
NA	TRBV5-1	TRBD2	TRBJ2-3	TGCGCCAGCAGCTTGGGACTAGCGGGGGGGCTAGATACGCAGTATTTT	CASSLGLAGGLDTQYF
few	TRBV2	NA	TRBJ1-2	TGTGCCATTGCTGCGGGGACCTTC	CAIAAGTF
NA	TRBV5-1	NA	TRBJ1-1	TGCGCCAGCAGCTTGGCAACAGGGTATAACACTGAAGCTTTCTTT	CASSLATGYNTEAFF
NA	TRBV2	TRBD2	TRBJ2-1	TGTGCCAGCAGGGAGACTAGCGGGGGAGTATACAATGAGCAGTTCTTC	CASRETSGGVYNEQFF
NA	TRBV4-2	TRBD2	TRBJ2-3	TGTGCCAGCAGCCTCGCTAGCGGGGACGCGATAGATACGCAGTATTTT	CASSLASGDAIDTQYF
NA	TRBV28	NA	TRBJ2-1	TGTGCCAGCAGTCTCTCGGACACGAACGAGCAGTTCTTC	CASSLSDTNEQFF
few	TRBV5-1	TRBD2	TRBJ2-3	TGCGCCAGCAGCTTGGATCTAGCGGGGCTCCAAAGCACAGATACGCAGTATTTT	CASSLDLAGLQSTDTQYF
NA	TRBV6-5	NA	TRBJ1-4	TGTGCCAGCAGCTATGGGGGAGGGAATGAAAAACTGTTTTTT	CASSYGGGNEKLFF
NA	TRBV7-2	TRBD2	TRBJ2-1	TGTGCCAGCAGGGTTAGCGGGGGAACCTACAATGAGCAGTTCTTC	CASRVSGGTYNEQFF
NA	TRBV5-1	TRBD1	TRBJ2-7	TGCGCCAGCAGAGGGACAGCTCGCTACGAGCAGTACTTC	CASRGTARYEQYF
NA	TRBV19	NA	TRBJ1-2	TGTGCCAGTAGTCCCCACGGGAAGTATGGCTACACCTTC	CASSPHGKYGYTF
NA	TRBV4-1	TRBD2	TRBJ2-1	TGCGCCAGCAGCCAGGATCAGCGGGGCCCCTACAATGAGCAGTTCTTC	CASSQDQRGPYNEQFF
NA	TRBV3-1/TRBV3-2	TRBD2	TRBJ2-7	TGTGCCAGCAGCCATCTAGCGGGGGCCTACGAGCAGTACTTC	CASSHLAGAYEQYF
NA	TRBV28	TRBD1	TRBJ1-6	TGTGCCAGCAGAACAGGGGGTAATTCACCCCTCCACTTT	CASRTGGNSPLHF
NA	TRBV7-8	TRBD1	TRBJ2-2	TGTGCCAGCAGCTTACTCGGGACAGTATATTTCGCCGGGGAGCTGTTTTTT	CASSLLGTVYFAGELFF
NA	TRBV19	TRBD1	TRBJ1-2	TGTGCCAGTAGGAACAGGGGGGCTAACTATGGCTACACCTTC	CASRNRGANYGYTF
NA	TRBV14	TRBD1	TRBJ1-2	TGTGCCAGCAGCCCCCGGGACAGGAGTGCCTATGGCTACACCTTC	CASSPRDRSAYGYTF
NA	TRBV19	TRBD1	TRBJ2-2	TGTGCCAGTAGTGGACAGGGGTGGACCGGGGAGCTGTTTTTT	CASSGQGWTGELFF
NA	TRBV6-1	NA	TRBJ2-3	TGTGCCAGCAGTGACGGGGACTCAGAGAACACAGATACGCAGTATTTT	CASSDGDSENTDTQYF
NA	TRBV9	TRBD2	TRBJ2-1	TGTGCCAGCAGCCAAGGGACTAGCGGGAATGAGCAGTTCTTC	CASSQGTSGNEQFF
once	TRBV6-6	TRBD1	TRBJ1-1	TGTGCCAGCAGTCGACAGGGAATAAACACTGAAGCTTTCTTT	CASSRQGINTEAFF
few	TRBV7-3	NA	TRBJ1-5	TGTGCCAGCAGCCGGGGCAGGGGAGGGCAGCCCCAGCATTTT	CASSRGRGGQPQHF
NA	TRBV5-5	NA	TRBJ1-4	TGTGCCAGCAGCAGCGCCGGGGCAACTAATGAAAAACTGTTTTTT	CASSSAGATNEKLFF
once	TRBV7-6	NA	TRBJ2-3	TGTGCCAGCAGCTTAGGACTAGAAACAGATACGCAGTATTTT	CASSLGLETDTQYF